These T cell receptor beta chains were read from a single sample in a study of blood T cells in healthy people across ages. Via MiXCR, TCRdb re-called the 5' RACE reads, giving one row per CDR3 protein. The data show about 620,000 distinct CDR3 sequences, about 50% seen once. The sequencing sample was made of blood. The receptors stem from a woman of 80 years or more in good health. Both conserved end residues are part of each CDR3. Each record gives: V gene, J gene, CDR3 length, clone size, D gene, CDR3 protein, CDR3 DNA. A D gene is named only where the DNA matches it firmly. Size is stated for part of the rows, as once, few or many counts, or as a class when the clone is expanded.

>TRBV6-2/TRBV6-3|TRBJ2-4|11|few|NA
CASGSGDIQYF
TGTGCCAGCGGAAGTGGTGACATTCAGTACTTC
>TRBV2|TRBJ2-7|12|NA|NA
CASSESGPEQYF
TGTGCCAGCAGTGAATCAGGTCCCGAGCAGTACTTC
>TRBV12-3/TRBV12-4|TRBJ2-1|15|NA|NA
CASISRARVGNEQFF
TGTGCCAGCATTTCCCGGGCCAGGGTAGGGAATGAGCAGTTCTTC
>TRBV20-1|TRBJ2-7|14|many|NA
CSARVQRLTYEQYF
TGCAGTGCTAGAGTTCAGCGGCTTACCTACGAGCAGTACTTC
>TRBV7-2|TRBJ2-3|15|NA|TRBD1
CASAQGPSSTDTQYF
TGTGCCAGCGCACAGGGGCCTTCTAGCACAGATACGCAGTATTTT
>TRBV7-2|TRBJ2-5|14|NA|TRBD2
CASSSGLAGGNQYF
TGTGCCAGCAGCTCTGGACTAGCGGGAGGAAACCAGTACTTC
>TRBV5-1|TRBJ2-2|15|NA|NA
CASSGRRRGTGELFF
TGCGCCAGCAGCGGCCGCCGCCGGGGCACCGGGGAGCTGTTTTTT
>TRBV4-3|TRBJ2-7|15|NA|TRBD2
CASSQDVLAGYEQYF
TGCGCCAGCAGCCAAGATGTGCTAGCGGGGTACGAGCAGTACTTC
>TRBV5-1|TRBJ2-3|14|many|NA
CASSLQTGTDTQYF
TGCGCCAGCAGCCTTCAGACGGGCACAGATACGCAGTATTTT
>TRBV12-1|TRBJ2-1|20|few|NA
CASSFLPGLAGGSSYNEQFF
TGTGCCAGCAGCTTTCTTCCGGGACTAGCGGGGGGGAGCTCCTACAATGAGCAGTTCTTC
>TRBV7-8|TRBJ2-1|20|NA|TRBD2
CASSPARARLSGRGHNEQFF
TGTGCCAGCAGCCCCGCAAGGGCCCGACTGAGCGGGAGAGGGCACAATGAGCAGTTCTTC
>TRBV5-1|TRBJ1-1|14|NA|NA
CASGLGGADTEAFF
TGCGCCAGCGGCCTGGGGGGGGCTGACACTGAAGCTTTCTTT
>TRBV10-3|TRBJ2-3|15|many|TRBD1
CAISDGPTQGTTQYF
TGTGCCATCAGTGATGGTCCCACACAGGGGACTACGCAGTATTTT
>TRBV7-8|TRBJ2-1|17|NA|TRBD2
CASSLDSGVTSYNEQFF
TGTGCCAGCAGCCTTGACAGCGGGGTTACCTCCTACAATGAGCAGTTCTTC
>TRBV28|TRBJ2-7|12|NA|NA
CASSLFLGEQYF
TGTGCCAGCAGTTTATTTCTGGGGGAGCAGTACTTC
>TRBV29-1|TRBJ2-1|13|NA|TRBD2
CSVQGSGGTEQFF
TGCAGCGTGCAGGGCAGCGGGGGAACTGAGCAGTTCTTC
>TRBV20-1|TRBJ2-3|15|NA|TRBD2
CSAEGLAGYTDTQYF
TGCAGTGCAGAAGGACTAGCGGGATACACAGATACGCAGTATTTT
>TRBV5-1|TRBJ2-1|13|many|NA
CASSLIPHNEQFF
TGCGCCAGCAGCTTGATTCCGCACAATGAGCAGTTCTTC
>TRBV12-3/TRBV12-4|TRBJ2-1|13|NA|NA
CASRYNGMNEQFF
TGTGCCAGCAGATATAACGGGATGAATGAGCAGTTCTTC
>TRBV29-1|TRBJ2-2|16|few|TRBD1
CSVLRTGARNTGELFF
TGCAGCGTTCTCCGGACAGGGGCTCGGAACACCGGGGAGCTGTTTTTT
>TRBV9|TRBJ2-5|14|many|NA
CASSPSLKGETQYF
TGTGCCAGCAGCCCATCTCTTAAGGGGGAGACCCAGTACTTC
>TRBV7-8|TRBJ1-1|14|NA|NA
CATQVNTASGEAFF
TGTGCCACCCAGGTTAACACAGCGTCAGGTGAAGCTTTCTTT
>TRBV7-9|TRBJ2-3|14|many|NA
CASSLAAGVDTQYF
TGTGCCAGCAGCTTAGCGGCGGGTGTTGATACGCAGTATTTT
>TRBV29-1|TRBJ2-1|13|NA|TRBD2
CSVETGGYNEQFF
TGCAGCGTTGAGACGGGGGGGTACAATGAGCAGTTCTTC
>TRBV18|TRBJ2-1|15|NA|TRBD1
CASSRDRGRDSEQFF
TGTGCCAGCTCACGCGACAGGGGTAGGGACAGTGAGCAGTTCTTC
>TRBV4-1|TRBJ2-1|15|many|TRBD1
CASSHRDSSRGEQFF
TGCGCCAGCAGCCATCGGGACAGCTCTCGGGGTGAGCAGTTCTTC
>TRBV24-1|TRBJ2-7|15|many|TRBD1
CATSDSRGLAYEQYF
TGTGCCACCAGTGATTCCAGGGGGCTAGCCTACGAGCAGTACTTC
>TRBV10-3|TRBJ2-1|14|NA|NA
CAISELAGYNEQFF
TGTGCCATCAGTGAATTGGCAGGCTACAATGAGCAGTTCTTC
>TRBV27|TRBJ2-1|16|once|NA
CASSLSSSGAYNEQFF
TGTGCCAGCAGTTTATCTTCCAGCGGAGCCTACAATGAGCAGTTCTTC
>TRBV6-5|TRBJ1-5|15|many|TRBD1
CASSDRGQGYQPQHF
TGTGCCAGCAGTGACAGGGGACAGGGATATCAGCCCCAGCATTTT
>TRBV3-1|TRBJ2-7|14|NA|NA
CASSQRGGSYEQYF
TGTGCCAGCAGCCAACGGGGTGGCTCCTACGAGCAGTACTTC
>TRBV12-3/TRBV12-4|TRBJ2-3|19|once|NA
CASRPVGDGSISSTDTQYF
TGTGCCAGCAGACCGGTTGGGGACGGGTCGATTTCTAGCACAGATACGCAGTATTTT
>TRBV2|TRBJ2-3|15|NA|TRBD2
CASRRSGGATDTQYF
TGTGCCAGCAGACGTAGCGGGGGGGCAACAGATACGCAGTATTTT
>TRBV5-1|TRBJ1-2|12|few|NA
CASSLGQDGYTF
TGCGCCAGCAGCTTGGGACAGGATGGCTACACCTTC
>TRBV11-1|TRBJ2-3|15|many|TRBD2
CASSLAGRGGDTQYF
TGTGCCAGCAGCTTAGCGGGGCGGGGGGGAGATACGCAGTATTTT
>TRBV2|TRBJ1-2|14|NA|NA
CASSAGTPGYGYTF
TGTGCCAGCAGTGCGGGGACACCAGGGTATGGCTACACCTTC
>TRBV6-5|TRBJ2-5|12|NA|NA
CASSYYGGEQYF
TGTGCCAGCAGTTATTACGGAGGGGAGCAGTACTTC
>TRBV21-1|TRBJ2-7|17|NA|NA
CASEPGPAQNEAYEQYF
TGTGCCAGCGAACCCGGTCCGGCACAAAATGAGGCCTACGAGCAGTACTTC
>TRBV28|TRBJ1-2|16|NA|TRBD1
CASTPLGQGVDYGYTF
TGTGCCAGCACCCCTTTGGGTCAGGGGGTAGACTATGGCTACACCTTC